This TCR beta chain is drawn from a study of blood T cell repertoires in COVID-19. For the study at large: T cells, B-cell-depleted T cells, or PBMCs provided the cDNA or gDNA that served as material.

Original data processing: Reference gene primers were amplified, and this amplification served to estimate nucleated cell counts. Using immunoSEQ multiplex PCR, the repertoire was profiled, and TCRdb retains in-frame clones only, with some absent. The D gene and trimming were derived from the DNA, and the V and J assignments and clone size from that table. The profile shows under 55,000 clones, approximately 88% of them singletons. The CDR3 has 12 amino acids. V was shortened by 6 bases and J by 5 bases, with 11 bases between the two germline ends. CDR1 is MNHEY, CDR2 SVGAGI, per germline. The sequence was collected from a human donor in a cohort sampled during active COVID-19. What was sequenced was peripheral blood. The chain links TRBV6-5 to TRBJ2-7; D is unresolved. In nucleotides, the CDR3 is TGTGCCAGCAGCCCCCCCACAGACGAGCAGTACTTC. Its protein is CASSPPTDEQYF.